These T cell receptor beta chains were read from a single sample in a study of graft-versus-host responses after intestinal transplantation. No antigen has been identified for these receptors. Assay: immunoSEQ multiplex PCR; the TCRdb copy retains only in-frame clones and omits some. This sample yields fewer than 150,000 clones, of which around nine tenths are seen a single time; under 0.2% belongs to the top ten. The specimen was unstimulated CD4+ T cells sorted from spleen or lymph node cells, collected before intestinal transplant. Receptors were obtained from a human donor who received an intestinal transplant. Each CDR3 is given with its conserved first and last residue. The order of the fields is D gene, J gene, clone size, V gene, CDR3 DNA, CDR3 protein. D genes are given only for firm matches. Only part of the rows carry a size: once, few, many, or a class if the clone is expanded.

TRBD2 TRBJ2-6 NA TRBV19 TGTGCCAGTAGTATAGATCTATGGGAGGGCTCTGGGGCCAACGTCCTGACTTTC CASSIDLWEGSGANVLTF
NA TRBJ2-1 NA TRBV5-4 TGTGCCAGCAGCTTGGGGGGTATAGGGAGCTCCTACAATGAGCAGTTCTTC CASSLGGIGSSYNEQFF
TRBD2 TRBJ2-7 NA TRBV30 TGTGCCTGGAGCCCTCTTGGTGGACTAGCGGGGGTTGAGCAGTACTTC CAWSPLGGLAGVEQYF
NA TRBJ2-2 NA TRBV15 TGTGCCACCAGCAGAGATCCAGGGTTGGACACCGGGGAGCTGTTTTTT CATSRDPGLDTGELFF
NA TRBJ1-2 NA TRBV2 TGTGCCAGCAAGAGACAAGCTAACTATGGCTACACCTTC CASKRQANYGYTF
NA TRBJ1-4 NA TRBV4-1 TGCGCCAGCAGCCCCCTTGTCGGGGTCTTTAATGAAAAACTGTTTTTT CASSPLVGVFNEKLFF
NA TRBJ1-6 NA TRBV11-2 TGTGCCAGCAGCTTAGATATGAGGGCTGGACTTAATTCACCCCTCCACTTT CASSLDMRAGLNSPLHF
NA TRBJ2-3 NA TRBV2 TGTGCCAGCGCCAAAGAGGCCACAGATACGCAGTATTTT CASAKEATDTQYF
NA TRBJ2-2 NA TRBV18 TGTGCCAGCTCACCACAGAACAGCAACACCGGGGAGCTGTTTTTT CASSPQNSNTGELFF
NA TRBJ1-3 NA TRBV6-5 TGTGCCAGCAGCAGGACAGAACCTTCTGGAAACACCATATATTTT CASSRTEPSGNTIYF
NA TRBJ2-7 NA TRBV18 TGTGCCAGCTCACCACCAGGTCAGGGGGGCTACGAGCAGTACTTC CASSPPGQGGYEQYF
NA TRBJ2-3 NA TRBV7-6 TGTGCCAGCAGCTTAGGCGGACAGAGGGGCACAGATACGCAGTATTTT CASSLGGQRGTDTQYF
TRBD1 TRBJ1-3 once TRBV30 TGTACCAGAACCGGGACAGCTGGAAACACCATATATTTT CTRTGTAGNTIYF
NA TRBJ1-1 NA TRBV11-2 TGTGCCAGCAGCCCCAGGGACGGAACTGAAGCTTTCTTT CASSPRDGTEAFF
NA TRBJ1-6 once TRBV6-1 TGTGCCAGCAGTGAATATTTCCCCCAGGCGAGCTCCTATAATTCACCCCTCCACTTT CASSEYFPQASSYNSPLHF
NA TRBJ2-7 once TRBV6-1 TGTGCCACCACGACCGGCTACGAGCAGTACTTC CATTTGYEQYF
TRBD2 TRBJ2-1 NA TRBV29-1 TGCAGCTCCGGACTAGCGGGGGGACCGTCCTACAATGAGCAGTTCTTC CSSGLAGGPSYNEQFF
NA TRBJ2-7 few TRBV10-3 TGTGCCATCAGTAGCCGGCTGGGGTCGGAGCAGTACTTC CAISSRLGSEQYF
TRBD1 TRBJ2-7 once TRBV19 TGTGCCAGTAGTCCGGGACAGATCTCCTACGAGCAGTACTTC CASSPGQISYEQYF
NA TRBJ2-1 NA TRBV11-2 TGTGCCAGCAGCCTGATTGGAGGTTCTGAGCAGTTCTTC CASSLIGGSEQFF
NA TRBJ2-7 NA TRBV6-1 TGTGCCAGCAGTGAGGGGCCAGCCTACGAGCAGTACTTC CASSEGPAYEQYF
NA TRBJ2-7 few TRBV4-1 TGCGCCAGCAGCCAAGATCTTGTTACTACTTGGAAGGGCGACGAGCAGTACTTC CASSQDLVTTWKGDEQYF
NA TRBJ2-1 NA TRBV5-1 TGCGCCAGCAGCCCCTTATACAATGAGCAGTTCTTC CASSPLYNEQFF
TRBD2 TRBJ2-2 once TRBV5-1 TGCGCCAGCAGCTTGGCCGGCGGGGGGGCCGGGGAGCTGTTTTTT CASSLAGGGAGELFF
TRBD1 TRBJ1-2 NA TRBV6-1 TGTGCCAGCAGAAGGACAGGTTGGGATGGCTACACCTTC CASRRTGWDGYTF
NA TRBJ2-5 NA TRBV5-1 TGCGCCAGCAGCCTCCGGGACATTAAACAAGAGACCCAGTACTTC CASSLRDIKQETQYF
NA TRBJ1-6 NA TRBV6-1 TGTGCCAGCGTCGAGACAGGTGTTCATTCACCCCTCCACTTT CASVETGVHSPLHF